Detailed here is one TCR beta chain. The data were obtained in a study of neurological immune-mediated disorders. MiXCR, applied by TCRdb to the 5' RACE reads, yields one record per CDR3 protein. Here the sample spans tens of thousands of distinct CDR3 sequences, roughly 7.7% being singletons. Time point given: longitudinal time-point 3. The CDR3 has 16 residues. Germline V CDR1 and CDR2: KGHSH, LQKENI. The V and J ends lost 2 bases and 3 bases, in that order; junction bases with no gene match: 3. The source is a woman in her thirties or forties in good health. Sequencing used PBMCs. The chain recombines TRBV18 with TRBJ2-4; TRBD2 agrees at 11 bases. CDR3 in amino acids: CASSPTSGGVKNIQYF. CDR3 in DNA: TGTGCCAGCTCACCAACTAGCGGGGGCGTCAAAAACATTCAGTACTTC.